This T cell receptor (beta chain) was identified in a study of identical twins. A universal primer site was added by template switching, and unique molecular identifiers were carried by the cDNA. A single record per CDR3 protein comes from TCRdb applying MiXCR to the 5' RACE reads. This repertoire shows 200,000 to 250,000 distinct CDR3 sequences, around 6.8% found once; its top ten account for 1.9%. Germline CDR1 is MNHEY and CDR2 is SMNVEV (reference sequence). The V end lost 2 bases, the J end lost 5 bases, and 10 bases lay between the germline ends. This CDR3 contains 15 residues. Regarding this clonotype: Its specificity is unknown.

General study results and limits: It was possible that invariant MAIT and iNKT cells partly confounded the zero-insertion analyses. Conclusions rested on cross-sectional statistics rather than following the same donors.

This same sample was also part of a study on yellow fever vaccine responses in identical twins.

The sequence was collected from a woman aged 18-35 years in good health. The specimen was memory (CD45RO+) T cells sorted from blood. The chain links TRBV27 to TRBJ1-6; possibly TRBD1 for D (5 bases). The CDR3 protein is CASSLSAGNNSPLHF. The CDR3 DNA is TGTGCCAGCAGTTTAAGTGCAGGGAATAATTCACCCCTCCACTTT.